This T cell receptor (beta chain) is from a study of shared clonotypes between healthy human individuals. Findings and caveats of the study: Sampling covered blood only; tissue repertoires likely differ. Clonotypes not shared had lower generation probabilities than those common to all four donors.

Concerning this clone itself: As yet, its antigen is unknown.

TCRdb's copy holds only in-frame clones and misses some; the assay was immunoSEQ multiplex PCR. The sample contains about 2 million clones, around 95% of which appear only once. Sequencing was carried out using naive CD4+ T cells sorted from blood. Sample subset: CD45RA+ positively selected. This sequence originates from a man aged 18 to 30 in good health.

The CDR3 protein is CASSRQGAPYGYTF. CDR3 nucleotide sequence: TGTGCCAGCAGTAGACAGGGGGCGCCCTATGGCTACACCTTC. The J gene is TRBJ1-2, the V gene TRBV6-5, with 10 bases aligning to TRBD1. The length of the CDR3 is 14 residues. Trimming removed 5 bases from V and 4 bases from J; junction bases left unmatched: 4. Germline V gives CDR1 MNHEY, CDR2 SVGAGI.